The 6 T cell receptor beta chains presented below share a single source sample, sequenced in a study of radiotherapy plus CTLA-4 blockade in lung cancer. TCRdb's table, derived via immunoSEQ multiplex PCR, lists solely in-frame clones and lacks some. The sample carries about 62,000 clones, around 76% recorded once. The sample in question was peripheral blood, obtained from a patient treated with radiotherapy plus ipilimumab. The receptors shown here come from a human donor with non-small cell lung cancer who had a complete response to radiotherapy plus ipilimumab.

The chain couples TRBV9 to TRBJ1-1; perhaps TRBD1 as D (5 bases). Germline V gene sequence: CDR1 SGDLS, CDR2 YYNGEE. The ends were cut back, 0 bases at V and 0 bases at J, with 9 bases in the middle. This CDR3 is built from 15 residues. The CDR3: CASSVVAGMNTEAFF. The CDR3 bases are TGTGCCAGCAGCGTAGTAGCAGGGATGAACACTGAAGCTTTCTTT.

The V call is TRBV30, the J call TRBJ1-2; D might be TRBD1 (6 bases). This CDR3 is built from 12 residues. The V end lost 4 bases, the J end lost 8 bases, and 14 bases lay between the germline ends. CDR1 is GTSNPN and CDR2 is SVGIG in the germline V gene (reference sequence). As DNA, the CDR3 is TGTGCCTGGAAAAGGCAGGGGCAGGGCTACACCTTC. Translating it yields CAWKRQGQGYTF.

CDR3 nucleotides: TGTGCCAGCACGGGGCAGGGGAGCTCCTATAATTCACCCCTCCACTTT. It specifies CASTGQGSSYNSPLHF. The V and J genes are TRBV2 and TRBJ1-6; perhaps TRBD1 as D (6 bases). Trimming pared 7 bases from V and 0 bases from J, leaving 13 bases between. This CDR3 is built from 16 residues. Germline assignment: CDR1 SNHLY and CDR2 FYNNEI.

This clone has only a few counts. The chain employs TRBV7-2 and TRBJ1-4; weak D call: TRBD1 (6 bases). CDR3 length: 13 amino acids. The V end was cut by 10 bases, the J end by 4 bases, with 13 bases between. Per the germline V gene, CDR1 is SGHTA and CDR2 is FQGNSA. The DNA for the CDR3 is TGTGCCACCCAACAGGGTGGTAATGAAAAACTGTTTTTT. Its translation: CATQQGGNEKLFF.

The count of this clone is one. V usage is TRBV18 and J usage is TRBJ2-7; 9 bases are a match to TRBD1. Per germline, CDR1 KGHSH and CDR2 LQKENI. This CDR3 contains 14 residues. Germline trimming cut 5 bases from V and 7 bases from J; bases unmatched to any gene: 9. CDR3: CASSGQGTYREQYF. In DNA form, the CDR3 reads TGTGCCAGCTCAGGACAGGGGACCTATAGGGAGCAGTACTTC.

This clone has a handful of counts. The gene calls are TRBV29-1 and TRBJ2-5; no clear D. Trimming removed 6 bases at V and 0 bases at J, with 8 bases between. The CDR3 spans 12 residues. Germline V gene data show CDR1 as SQVTM and CDR2 as ANQGSEA. CDR3 bases: TGCAGCGTGGATGACTACCAAGAGACCCAGTACTTC. Its protein is CSVDDYQETQYF.